The next 26 T cell receptor beta chains were all read from a single sample in a study of long-term antiretroviral therapy in people with HIV. Survey level was the resolution at which the v3.0 immunoSEQ assay ran. Sequencing was performed with immunoSEQ multiplex PCR; in TCRdb, only in-frame clones are kept and a portion is missing. The sample has more than 20,000 clones, around 85% seen once; the top ten hold around 3.9%. This specimen consisted of unsorted PBMCs, obtained around 4 years after starting antiretroviral therapy. These receptors were obtained from a man aged 18 to 30 with HIV.

The chain combines TRBV2 with TRBJ1-3; D unresolved. V was shortened by 6 bases and J by 0 bases, with 9 bases between the two germline ends. Germline V gives CDR1 SNHLY, CDR2 FYNNEI. The CDR3 runs 14 residues. CDR3 residues: CASSQEASGNTIYF. CDR3 sequence (DNA): TGTGCCAGCAGCCAGGAGGCCTCTGGAAACACCATATATTTT.

This chain joins TRBV2 and TRBJ2-3; D remains ambiguous. Germline V CDR1 and CDR2: SNHLY, FYNNEI. The CDR3 length is 14 residues. V was pared by 6 bases and J by 2 bases, with 12 bases between. The DNA of the CDR3 is TGTGCCAGCAGGTTGGGCCCACCCACAGATACGCAGTATTTT. Its protein product is CASRLGPPTDTQYF.

J is TRBJ1-5 and V is TRBV7-9; a weak D match, TRBD1 (6 bases). The V gene lost 4 bases and the J gene lost 8 bases, with 18 bases spanning the gap. The CDR3 length is 15 residues. Germline V gene data show CDR1 as SEHNR and CDR2 as FQNEAQ (reference sequence). The CDR3, as DNA: TGTGCCAGCAGCTCTGGGGGGGCACCGCGGGAGCCCCAGCATTTT. Amino acid sequence: CASSSGGAPREPQHF.

The chain has TRBV5-6 and TRBJ1-1; D remains unclear. There are 13 residues in the CDR3. V dropped 0 bases and J dropped 3 bases, with 6 bases sitting between them. The germline CDR1 and CDR2 sequences are SGHDT and YYEEEE. The CDR3 loop reads CASSLETYTEAFF. CDR3 sequence (DNA): TGTGCCAGCAGCTTGGAGACTTACACTGAAGCTTTCTTT.

The CDR3 loop reads CASSLSLTDRGMYEQYF. In nucleotides, the CDR3 is TGCGCCAGCAGCTTGAGTTTGACGGACAGGGGTATGTACGAGCAGTACTTC. The rearrangement links TRBV5-1 to TRBJ2-7; 9 bases align to TRBD1. The V segment lost 1 base and the J segment 4 bases; nucleotides outside the gene matches: 12. The CDR3 is made up of 17 amino acids. Per the germline V gene, CDR1 is SGHRS and CDR2 is YFSETQ. The full variable domain, rest sourced from reference TRBV5-1 and TRBJ2-7, is KAGVTQTPRYLIKTRGQQVTLSCSPISGHRSVSWYQQTPGQGLQFLFEYFSETQRNKGNFPGRFSGRQFSNSRSEMNVSTLELGDSALYLCASSLSLTDRGMYEQYFGPGTRLTVT.

In this sample, this clone turned up a few times. The chain links TRBV28 to TRBJ1-5; no reliable D call. Germline lookup yields CDR1 MDHEN and CDR2 SYDVKM. With 8 bases removed from V and 4 bases from J, the gap between germline ends came to 9 bases. This CDR3 has 12 amino acids. CDR3 sequence reads: CASRALNQPQHF. DNA of the CDR3: TGTGCCAGCCGGGCCTTGAATCAGCCCCAGCATTTT.

J is TRBJ1-5 and V is TRBV19; D is undetermined. Trimming shortened V by 3 bases and J by 2 bases, and 8 bases separated the two germline ends. In germline, CDR1 is LNHDA, CDR2 SQIVND (reference sequence). The CDR3 spans 14 residues. CDR3 coding DNA: TGTGCCAGTAGTATTGGGGTCGGCAATCAGCCCCAGCATTTT. The encoded protein is CASSIGVGNQPQHF. Using reference TRBV19 and TRBJ1-5 for the parts outside the CDR3, the full variable domain is DGGITQSPKYLFRKEGQNVTLSCEQNLNHDAMYWYRQDPGQGLRLIYYSQIVNDFQKGDIAEGYSVSREKKESFPLTVTSAQKNPTAFYLCASSIGVGNQPQHFGDGTRLSIL.

The gene calls are TRBV25-1 and TRBJ2-3; 10 positions agree with TRBD1. This CDR3 has 16 amino acids. Germline V gene lookup returns CDR1 MGHDK and CDR2 SYGVNS. V lost 4 bases and J lost 2; bases outside the gene matches: 6. In nucleotides, the CDR3 is TGTGCCAGCAGTGGGACAGGGGGAGGGCTCACAGATACGCAGTATTTT. Translation: CASSGTGGGLTDTQYF.

This clone has a handful of counts. V is TRBV2 and J is TRBJ1-1; D may be TRBD1 (5 bases). Germline lookup yields CDR1 SNHLY and CDR2 FYNNEI. V lost 4 bases to trimming and J lost 1 base, with 10 bases between them. This CDR3 is 14 amino acids long. CDR3 region: CASSAQATNTEAFF. Here the CDR3 DNA reads TGTGCCAGCAGTGCACAGGCTACGAACACTGAAGCTTTCTTT. Together with reference TRBV2 and TRBJ1-1, the CDR3 gives the full variable domain: EPEVTQTPSHQVTQMGQEVILRCVPISNHLYFYWYRQILGQKVEFLVSFYNNEISEKSEIFDDQFSVERPDGSNFTLKIRSTKLEDSAMYFCASSAQATNTEAFFGQGTRLTVV.

The chain uses TRBV7-8 and TRBJ1-2, with D unclear. V shed 3 bases and J shed 6 bases, with 11 bases lying between them. The CDR3 is made up of 13 amino acids. Germline V gene data show CDR1 as SGHVS and CDR2 as FQNEAQ. For the CDR3, the DNA is TGTGCCAGCAGCTTTTCAACAAGTAATGGCTACACCTTC. Protein sequence: CASSFSTSNGYTF.

CDR3 sequence: CASSMSYNEQFF. The CDR3 DNA reads TGTGCCAGTAGTATGTCCTACAATGAGCAGTTCTTC. The chain couples TRBV19 to TRBJ2-1; D not certain. This CDR3 contains 12 residues. The V and J ends lost 3 bases and 1 base respectively, with 1 base between them. CDR1 is LNHDA and CDR2 is SQIVND in the germline V gene (reference sequence).

This chain links TRBV6-1 with TRBJ1-1; D is unresolved. The CDR3 covers 13 residues. Trimming took 6 bases from V and 4 from J, leaving 12 bases between them. From germline, CDR1 is MNHNS and CDR2 SASEGT. The CDR3 spells CASRTGGITEAFF. The CDR3, as DNA: TGTGCCAGCAGGACGGGAGGGATCACTGAAGCTTTCTTT.

This chain connects TRBV5-1 to TRBJ1-2; a possible D gene is TRBD1 (6 bases). Germline CDR1 SGHRS, CDR2 YFSETQ. The CDR3 loop spans 17 amino acids. The V end lost 1 base, the J end lost 0 bases, and 16 bases lay between the germline ends. DNA for the CDR3: TGCGCCAGCAGCTTGATACTGACACAGGGACCTAACTATGGCTACACCTTC. Translated: CASSLILTQGPNYGYTF.

The V gene is TRBV30, the J gene TRBJ1-1; TRBD1 aligns across 8 bases. Germline V gene lookup returns CDR1 GTSNPN and CDR2 SVGIG (reference sequence). This CDR3 spans 13 amino acids. Trimming cost V 6 bases and J 4 bases; bases outside gene matches: 7. The CDR3 DNA reads as TGTGCCTGCAACAGGGGGAGCATCACTGAAGCTTTCTTT. Translation: CACNRGSITEAFF.

The chain has TRBV7-9 and TRBJ1-2; the D gene is possibly TRBD1 (5 bases). Germline assignment: CDR1 SEHNR and CDR2 FQNEAQ (reference sequence). This CDR3 has 11 residues. Trimming took off 1 base at V and 8 bases at J, with 5 bases between the two ends. CDR3 DNA: TGTGCCAGCAGCTTAGGGGGGGGCTACACCTTC. Amino acids: CASSLGGGYTF.

This clone came up once. The gene calls are TRBV7-9 and TRBJ1-3; unclear D gene. V lost 8 bases, J lost 3 bases, and 5 bases lay in between. This CDR3 spans 11 amino acids. The germline CDR1 and CDR2 sequences are SEHNR and FQNEAQ (reference sequence). CDR3 DNA: TGTGCCAGCCGGTATGGAAACACCATATATTTT. It codes for CASRYGNTIYF.

This chain connects TRBV5-1 to TRBJ2-7; D gene unclear. CDR3 size: 14 residues. The germline V gene encodes CDR1 SGHRS and CDR2 YFSETQ. Trimming removed 3 bases from V and 0 bases from J, with 10 bases in between. The CDR3 nucleotides are TGCGCCAGCAGCTCGACCGTTAGCTCCTACGAGCAGTACTTC. Amino acids: CASSSTVSSYEQYF.

This clone turned up a few times. The chain employs TRBV6-6 and TRBJ2-7; D may be TRBD1 (5 bases). The CDR3 runs to 13 residues. Trimming removed 5 bases at V and 6 bases at J, with 14 bases between. The germline V gene has CDR1 MNHNY and CDR2 SVGAGI (reference sequence). CDR3 sequence: CASSTSRDVEQYV. CDR3 coding DNA: TGTGCCAGCAGTACGTCCAGGGATGTCGAGCAGTACGTC.

The V call is TRBV10-3, the J call TRBJ1-3; TRBD1 might be the D (5 bases). Trimming cost V 3 bases and J 3 bases, with 12 bases left between them. Germline V gene sequence: CDR1 ENHRY, CDR2 SYGVKD. The CDR3 sequence is 15 residues long. The CDR3 sequence is CAISDRQSDGNTIYF. CDR3 DNA: TGTGCCATCAGTGACCGACAGTCGGATGGAAACACCATATATTTT.

This chain joins TRBV7-9 and TRBJ2-3, with D perhaps TRBD1 or TRBD2 (5 bases each). The CDR3 spans 12 residues. V dropped 2 bases and J dropped 12 bases, with 12 bases sitting between them. Germline V gene data show CDR1 as SEHNR and CDR2 as FQNEAQ (reference sequence). This CDR3 reads CASSLSGDLQYF. Written as DNA, the CDR3 is TGTGCCAGCAGCTTAAGTGGGGACCTACAGTATTTT. The entire variable domain, with the rest obtained from reference TRBV7-9 and TRBJ2-3, is as follows: DTGVSQNPRHKITKRGQNVTFRCDPISEHNRLYWYRQTLGQGPEFLTYFQNEAQLEKSRLLSDRFSAERPKGSFSTLEIQRTEQGDSAMYLCASSLSGDLQYFGPGTRLTVL.

This chain connects TRBV2 to TRBJ2-7; 10 bases fit TRBD2. This CDR3 has 16 residues. The junction had 4 bases not matched to a gene; V was cut back by 0 bases and J by 2 bases. Per the germline V gene, CDR1 is SNHLY and CDR2 is FYNNEI. The CDR3 loop is CASSEALAGDPYEQYF. The DNA of the CDR3 is TGTGCCAGCAGTGAAGCGCTAGCGGGGGACCCCTACGAGCAGTACTTC.

This clone was counted only a few times. The chain couples TRBV20-1 to TRBJ1-2; no firm D call. Germline loops: CDR1 DFQATT, CDR2 SNEGSKA (reference sequence). This CDR3 has 9 amino acids. The ends were cut back, 6 bases at V and 8 bases at J, with 7 bases in the middle. This CDR3 reads CSALKGYTF. Written as DNA, the CDR3 is TGCAGTGCCTTAAAGGGCTACACCTTC.

The gene calls are TRBV28 and TRBJ1-1; possibly TRBD1 for D (5 bases). The germline V gene has CDR1 MDHEN and CDR2 SYDVKM. The V end lost 0 bases, the J end lost 1 base, and 9 bases lay between the germline ends. The CDR3 length is 15 residues. CDR3: CASSLWGERNTEAFF. In DNA form, the CDR3 reads TGTGCCAGCAGTTTATGGGGGGAGAGGAACACTGAAGCTTTCTTT.

The rearrangement uses TRBV5-1 and TRBJ2-5; tentative D call: TRBD2 (5 bases). Trimming cost V 5 bases and J 5 bases, with 19 bases left between them. The CDR3 contains 15 residues. CDR1 is SGHRS and CDR2 is YFSETQ in the germline V gene. CDR3 bases: TGCGCCAGCAGAGGTGGTGCCTACGAGGGCGAGACCCAGTACTTC. Translation: CASRGGAYEGETQYF. Drawing the rest from reference TRBV5-1 and TRBJ2-5, the complete variable domain is KAGVTQTPRYLIKTRGQQVTLSCSPISGHRSVSWYQQTPGQGLQFLFEYFSETQRNKGNFPGRFSGRQFSNSRSEMNVSTLELGDSALYLCASRGGAYEGETQYFGPGTRLLVL.

V is TRBV19 and J is TRBJ1-1; TRBD1 matches 7 bases. CDR1 is LNHDA and CDR2 is SQIVND in the germline V gene (reference sequence). Losses at the gene ends were 7 bases for V and 1 base for J; bases not matched to a gene: 6. The CDR3 runs 14 residues. CDR3 DNA: TGTGCCAGTACCGAGGGGGCAGGGAACACTGAAGCTTTCTTT. It specifies CASTEGAGNTEAFF.

The chain joins TRBV4-2 to TRBJ1-3, with a tentative D call TRBD1 (5 bases). V was trimmed by 1 base and J by 1 base, leaving 8 bases between them. CDR3 length: 15 amino acids. The V gene's germline CDR1 is LGHNA and CDR2 YNFKEQ. The CDR3 coding sequence is TGTGCCAGCAGCCAAGGAACAGGTTCTGGAAACACCATATATTTT. Its translation is CASSQGTGSGNTIYF.